Sequencing of this T cell receptor beta chain was carried out in a study of breast tumors, draining lymph nodes, adjacent tissues. Study results and limitations: Most tumor T cells seemingly derive from lymph node, then expand in tumor. Luminal-like breast cancer showed significantly higher tumor–nontumor repertoire similarity than basal-like. Tumor T cell lymph node origin was a supported hypothesis, not proven. Tumor TCR diversity was below lymph nodes but above nontumor tissue.

This clonotype showed up many times. Antigen unknown. MiXCR, run by TCRdb on the multiplex PCR reads, gives a single entry per CDR3 protein. The sample contains over 60,000 distinct CDR3 sequences, approximately 45% of which appear only once. V gave up 5 bases and J gave up 3 bases; unmatched junction bases: 10. This CDR3 region has 18 residues. CDR1 LNHDA and CDR2 SQIVND come from the germline V gene (reference sequence). The receptor was isolated from a female donor with breast cancer. Some clones in this sample may be carry-over from other donors' samples. The sequenced sample consisted of breast tumor tissue. The rearrangement joins TRBV19 to TRBJ2-7; 16 bases match TRBD2. DNA of the CDR3: TGTGCCAGTAGTTCTAGAACCGGGACTAGCGGGAGGGACTACGAGCAGTACTTC. Translating it yields CASSSRTGTSGRDYEQYF.